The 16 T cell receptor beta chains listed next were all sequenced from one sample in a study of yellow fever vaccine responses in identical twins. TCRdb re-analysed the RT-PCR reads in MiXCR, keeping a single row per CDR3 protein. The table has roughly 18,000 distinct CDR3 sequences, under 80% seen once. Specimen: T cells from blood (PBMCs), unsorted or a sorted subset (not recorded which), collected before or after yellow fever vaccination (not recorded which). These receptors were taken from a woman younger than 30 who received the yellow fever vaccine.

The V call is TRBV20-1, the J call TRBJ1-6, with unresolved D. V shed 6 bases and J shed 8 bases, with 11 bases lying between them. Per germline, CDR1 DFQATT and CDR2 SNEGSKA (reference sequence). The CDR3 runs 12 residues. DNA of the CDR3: TGCAGTGCCGGACGCATTGATTCACCCCTCCACTTT. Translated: CSAGRIDSPLHF.

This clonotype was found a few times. In DNA form, the CDR3 reads TGCAGTGCTAGCCCCAGGGCTTACGAGCAGTACTTC. It specifies CSASPRAYEQYF. V and J are TRBV20-1 and TRBJ2-7, with a weak D call TRBD1 (5 bases). V lost 3 bases to trimming and J lost 4 bases, with 10 bases between them. The CDR3 is 12 residues long. CDR1 and CDR2 from the germline V gene are DFQATT and SNEGSKA (reference sequence).

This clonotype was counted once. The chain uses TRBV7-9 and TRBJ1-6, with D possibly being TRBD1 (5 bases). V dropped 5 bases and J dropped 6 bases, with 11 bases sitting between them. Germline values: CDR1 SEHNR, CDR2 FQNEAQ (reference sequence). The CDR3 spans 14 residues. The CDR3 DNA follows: TGTGCCAGCAGCCGACAGAATGTTAATTCACCCCTCCACTTT. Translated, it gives CASSRQNVNSPLHF.

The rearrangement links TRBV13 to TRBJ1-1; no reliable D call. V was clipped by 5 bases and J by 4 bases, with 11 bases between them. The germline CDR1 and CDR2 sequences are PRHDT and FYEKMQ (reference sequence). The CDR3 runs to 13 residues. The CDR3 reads CASSRSVGTEAFF. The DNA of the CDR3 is TGTGCCAGCAGCCGAAGCGTCGGCACTGAAGCTTTCTTT.

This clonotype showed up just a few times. The CDR3 is CSSGGYNEQFF. CDR3 sequence (DNA): TGCAGCTCTGGTGGCTACAATGAGCAGTTCTTC. The V call is TRBV29-1, the J call TRBJ2-1, with unresolved D. Deletions cut 8 bases from V and 3 bases from J, with 8 bases between. The CDR3 loop spans 11 amino acids. Germline V CDR1 and CDR2: SQVTM, ANQGSEA.

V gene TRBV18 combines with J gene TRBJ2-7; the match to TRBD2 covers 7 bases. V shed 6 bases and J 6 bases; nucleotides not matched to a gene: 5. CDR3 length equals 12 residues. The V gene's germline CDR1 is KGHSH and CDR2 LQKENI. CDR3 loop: CASSKPGGEQYV. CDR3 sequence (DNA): TGTGCCAGCTCTAAACCGGGAGGCGAGCAGTACGTC.

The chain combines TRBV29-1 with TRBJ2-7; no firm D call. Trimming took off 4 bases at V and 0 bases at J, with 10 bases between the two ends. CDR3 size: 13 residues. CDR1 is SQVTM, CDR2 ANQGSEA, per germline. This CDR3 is CSVGSGYSYEQYF. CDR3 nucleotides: TGCAGCGTTGGATCCGGGTACTCCTACGAGCAGTACTTC.

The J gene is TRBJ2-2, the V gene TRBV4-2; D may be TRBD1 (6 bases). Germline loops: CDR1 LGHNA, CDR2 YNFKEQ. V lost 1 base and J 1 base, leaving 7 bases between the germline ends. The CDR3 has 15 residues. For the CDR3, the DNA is TGTGCCAGCAGCCAAGCACAGGGGAACACCGGGGAGCTGTTTTTT. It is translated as CASSQAQGNTGELFF.

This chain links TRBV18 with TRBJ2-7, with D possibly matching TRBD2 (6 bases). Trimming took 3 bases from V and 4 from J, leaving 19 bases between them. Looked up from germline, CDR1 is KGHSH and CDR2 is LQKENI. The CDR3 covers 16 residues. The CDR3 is CASSPIPGLTSYEQYF. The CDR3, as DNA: TGTGCCAGCTCACCGATACCGGGACTGACTTCATACGAGCAGTACTTC.

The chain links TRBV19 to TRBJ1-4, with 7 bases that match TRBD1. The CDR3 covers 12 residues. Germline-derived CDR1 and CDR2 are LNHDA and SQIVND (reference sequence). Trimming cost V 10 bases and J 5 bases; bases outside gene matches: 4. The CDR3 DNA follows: TGTGCCACCCCAGGGGGAAATGAAAAACTGTTTTTT. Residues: CATPGGNEKLFF.

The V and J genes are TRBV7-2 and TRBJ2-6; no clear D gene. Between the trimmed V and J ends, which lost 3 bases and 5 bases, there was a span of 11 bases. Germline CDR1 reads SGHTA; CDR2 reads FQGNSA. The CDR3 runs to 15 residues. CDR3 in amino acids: CASSFGFTRANVLTF. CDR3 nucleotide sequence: TGTGCCAGCAGCTTTGGCTTTACTAGGGCCAACGTCCTGACTTTC.

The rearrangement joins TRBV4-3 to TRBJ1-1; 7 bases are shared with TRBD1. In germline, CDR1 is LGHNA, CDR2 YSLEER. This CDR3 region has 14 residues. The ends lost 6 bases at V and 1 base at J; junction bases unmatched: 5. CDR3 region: CASRVTGSNTEAFF. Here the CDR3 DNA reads TGCGCCAGCAGAGTGACAGGGTCGAACACTGAAGCTTTCTTT.

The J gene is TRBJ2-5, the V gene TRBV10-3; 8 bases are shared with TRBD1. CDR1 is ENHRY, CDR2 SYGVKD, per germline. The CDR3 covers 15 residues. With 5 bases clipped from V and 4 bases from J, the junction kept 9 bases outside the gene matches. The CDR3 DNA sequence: TGTGCCATCAGTCGAGGAGTCAGGGGGCGAGAGACCCAGTACTTC. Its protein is CAISRGVRGRETQYF.

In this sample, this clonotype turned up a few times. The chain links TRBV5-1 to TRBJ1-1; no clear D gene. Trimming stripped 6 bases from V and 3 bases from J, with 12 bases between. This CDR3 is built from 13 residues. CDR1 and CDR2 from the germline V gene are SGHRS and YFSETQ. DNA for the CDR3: TGCGCCAGCATGTATTCCATGGACACTGAAGCTTTCTTT. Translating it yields CASMYSMDTEAFF.

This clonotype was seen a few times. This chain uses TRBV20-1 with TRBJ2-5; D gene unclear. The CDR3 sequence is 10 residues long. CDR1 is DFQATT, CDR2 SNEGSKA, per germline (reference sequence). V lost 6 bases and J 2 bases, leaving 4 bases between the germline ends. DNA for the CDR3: TGCAGTGCGGAACAAGAGACCCAGTACTTC. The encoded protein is CSAEQETQYF.

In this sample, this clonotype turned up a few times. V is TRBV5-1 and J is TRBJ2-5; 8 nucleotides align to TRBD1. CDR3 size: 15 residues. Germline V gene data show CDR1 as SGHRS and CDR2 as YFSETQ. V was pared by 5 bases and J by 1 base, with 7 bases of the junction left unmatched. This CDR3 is CASSRTGHLQETQYF. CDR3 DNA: TGCGCCAGCAGTCGGACAGGGCACCTCCAAGAGACCCAGTACTTC.